This is a list of T cell receptor beta chains from one sample in a study of Ad26.COV2.S vaccination and SARS-CoV-2 variants. Profiled with immunoSEQ multiplex PCR; TCRdb holds only in-frame clones, not every one. The repertoire holds around 350,000 clones, about 85% seen once, with less than 4% in the top ten. The sample consisted of peripheral blood, taken in a trial of Ad26.COV2.S vaccine versus placebo. The source of these receptors is a person between 18 and 65 years old who received the Ad26.COV2.S COVID-19 vaccine or a placebo. Both conserved end residues are trimmed from each CDR3. The order of the fields is V gene, CDR3 protein.

TRBV6-2/TRBV6-3 | ASSTRVQPGPQH
TRBV18 | ASSISYEQY
TRBV5-5 | ASSFPGQMETQY
TRBV29-1 | SVEDRDRGSNYGYT
TRBV6-5 | ASSYGGGDYGYT
TRBV30 | AWSEPGLGDTQY
TRBV7-2 | ASRPRAGVGAGELF
TRBV5-1 | ASSSDPSNQPQH
TRBV28 | ASRGRARSLYSNQPQH
TRBV5-1 | ASSARLAGDRELF
TRBV7-9 | ASSSPRGADTQY
TRBV6-5 | ASSRTGRDTQY
TRBV29-1 | SVGGGLASSYEQY
TRBV4-3 | ASSQGTSVAGELF
TRBV18 | ASSRLGLVGETQY
TRBV6-2/TRBV6-3 | ASSYSSIVEGQPQH
TRBV4-3 | ASSQVAAASSYEQY
TRBV5-1 | ASSRDRGRDTGELF
TRBV7-8 | ASSLGPTDTQY
TRBV27 | ASSLHSGGSTDTQY
TRBV9 | ASSIQGTAHTGELF
TRBV11-2 | ASSLSGRGNNEQF
TRBV5-1 | ASSLEMGQPATSY
TRBV14 | ASSQEAGRFTEAF
TRBV6-2/TRBV6-3 | ASSFSPAAGEQY
TRBV4-1 | ASSQDQRPPYNSPLH